This T cell receptor beta chain is from a study of blood T cell repertoires in COVID-19. Seattle-derived patients entered the study during active infection and were followed longitudinally. How the authors handled the data: The authors estimated nucleated cell counts from reference gene primer amplification. TCRdb's table, derived via immunoSEQ multiplex PCR, lists solely in-frame clones and lacks some. D and trimming were read from the DNA, whereas the V and J calls and clone size are those reported in that table. The repertoire has 150,000 to 200,000 clones, over 65% of them found once; the top ten carry roughly 18%. V lost 8 bases, J lost 4 bases, and 16 bases stayed unmatched. Germline V gene lookup returns CDR1 MNHNS and CDR2 SASEGT. This CDR3 has 17 amino acids.

The V and J genes are TRBV6-1 and TRBJ1-5, with TRBD1 matching over 8 bases. This TCR was sampled from a person aged 65 to 85 with COVID-19, enrolled during active disease. Sample: peripheral blood. The CDR3 loop is CASGVHAGTGKNQPQHF. The CDR3 DNA reads as TGTGCCAGCGGTGTACACGCCGGGACAGGCAAGAATCAGCCCCAGCATTTT.